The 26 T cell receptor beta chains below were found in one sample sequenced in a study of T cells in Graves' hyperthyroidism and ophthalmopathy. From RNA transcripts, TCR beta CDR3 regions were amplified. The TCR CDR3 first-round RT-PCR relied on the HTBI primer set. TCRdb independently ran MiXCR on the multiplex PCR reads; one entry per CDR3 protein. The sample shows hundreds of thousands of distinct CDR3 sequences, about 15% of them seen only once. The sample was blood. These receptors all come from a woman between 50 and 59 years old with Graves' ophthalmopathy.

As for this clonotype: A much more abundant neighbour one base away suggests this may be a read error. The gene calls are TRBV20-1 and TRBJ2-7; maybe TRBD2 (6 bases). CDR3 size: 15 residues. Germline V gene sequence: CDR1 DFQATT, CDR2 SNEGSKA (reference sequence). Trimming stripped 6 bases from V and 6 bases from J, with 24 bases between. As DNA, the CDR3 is TGCAGTGCCCACCGGGCGGCTGGCGGGAAGAGCGAGCAGTACTTC. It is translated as CSAHRAAGGKSEQYF.

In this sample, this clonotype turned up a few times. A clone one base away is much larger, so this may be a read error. The DNA of the CDR3 is TGTGCCAGCAGCGCCATTTCCACAGATGCGCAGTATTTT. Its protein is CASSAISTDAQYF. The V gene is TRBV11-3, the J gene TRBJ2-3; D ambiguous. The germline gives CDR1 SGHNT, CDR2 YENEEA. This CDR3 has 13 amino acids. The full variable domain, rest sourced from reference TRBV11-3 and TRBJ2-3, is EAGVVQSPRYKIIEKKQPVAFWCNPISGHNTLYWYLQNLGQGPELLIRYENEEAVDDSQLPKDRFSAERLKGVDSTLKIQPAELGDSAVYLCASSAISTDAQYFGPGTRLTVL.

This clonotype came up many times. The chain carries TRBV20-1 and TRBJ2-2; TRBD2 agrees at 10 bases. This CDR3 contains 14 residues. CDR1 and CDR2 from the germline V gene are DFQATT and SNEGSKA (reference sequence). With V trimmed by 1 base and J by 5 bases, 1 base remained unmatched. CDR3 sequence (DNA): TGCAGTGCTAGAGCTAGCGGGAGTACCGGGGAGCTGTTTTTT. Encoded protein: CSARASGSTGELFF.

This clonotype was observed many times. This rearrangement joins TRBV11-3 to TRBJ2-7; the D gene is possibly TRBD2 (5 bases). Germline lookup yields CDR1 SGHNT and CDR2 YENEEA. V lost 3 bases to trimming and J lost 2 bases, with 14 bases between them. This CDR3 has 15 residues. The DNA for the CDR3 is TGTGCCAGCAGCTTCGCTGGGAGTGGGCCCTACGAGCAGTACTTC. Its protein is CASSFAGSGPYEQYF.

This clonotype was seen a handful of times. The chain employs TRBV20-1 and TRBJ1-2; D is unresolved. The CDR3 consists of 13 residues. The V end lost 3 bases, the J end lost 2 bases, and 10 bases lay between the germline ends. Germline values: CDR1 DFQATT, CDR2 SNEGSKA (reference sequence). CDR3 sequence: CSARETGNYGYTF. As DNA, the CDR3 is TGCAGTGCTAGGGAGACGGGAAACTATGGCTACACCTTC.

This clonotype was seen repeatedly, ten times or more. CDR3 loop: CASSPLRGYNEQFF. The CDR3 DNA reads TGTGCCAGCAGTCCCCTCCGGGGTTACAATGAGCAGTTCTTC. V gene TRBV7-8 combines with J gene TRBJ2-1; maybe TRBD2 (5 bases). V lost 6 bases and J 4 bases, leaving 13 bases between the germline ends. Per the germline V gene, CDR1 is SGHVS and CDR2 is FQNEAQ. The CDR3 consists of 14 residues.

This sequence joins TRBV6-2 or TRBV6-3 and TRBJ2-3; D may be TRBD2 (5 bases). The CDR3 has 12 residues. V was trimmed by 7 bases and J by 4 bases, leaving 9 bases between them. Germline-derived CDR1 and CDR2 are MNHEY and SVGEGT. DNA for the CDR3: TGTGCCAGCAAAGGAGCGGCAGATACGCAGTATTTT. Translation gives CASKGAADTQYF.

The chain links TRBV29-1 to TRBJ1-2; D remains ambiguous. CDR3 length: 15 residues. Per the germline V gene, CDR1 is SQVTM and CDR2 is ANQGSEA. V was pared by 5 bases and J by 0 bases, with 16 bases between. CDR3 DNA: TGCAGCGTTTCGTCTGCAAAGTCTTCTAACTATGGCTACACCTTC. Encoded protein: CSVSSAKSSNYGYTF.

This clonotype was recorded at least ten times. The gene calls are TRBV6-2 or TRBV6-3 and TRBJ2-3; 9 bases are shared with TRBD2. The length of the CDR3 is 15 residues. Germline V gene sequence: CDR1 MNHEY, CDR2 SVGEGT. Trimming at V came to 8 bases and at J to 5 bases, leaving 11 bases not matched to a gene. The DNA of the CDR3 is TGTGCCAGCCCCAATATAGCGGGAGCGATAGATACGCAGTATTTT. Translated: CASPNIAGAIDTQYF.

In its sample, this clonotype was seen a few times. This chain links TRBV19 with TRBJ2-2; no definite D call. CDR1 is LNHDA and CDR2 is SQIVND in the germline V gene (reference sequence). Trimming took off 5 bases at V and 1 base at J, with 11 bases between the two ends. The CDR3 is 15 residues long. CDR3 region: CASSPGSLNTGELFF. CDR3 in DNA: TGTGCCAGTAGTCCCGGCAGCCTGAACACCGGGGAGCTGTTTTTT. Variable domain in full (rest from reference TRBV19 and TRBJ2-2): DGGITQSPKYLFRKEGQNVTLSCEQNLNHDAMYWYRQDPGQGLRLIYYSQIVNDFQKGDIAEGYSVSREKKESFPLTVTSAQKNPTAFYLCASSPGSLNTGELFFGEGSRLTVL.

In nucleotides, the CDR3 is TGTGCCTCCGGACAGGAATCTAGGACCCAGTACTTC. This codes for CASGQESRTQYF. The gene calls are TRBV28 and TRBJ2-5; TRBD1 aligns across 7 bases. Germline V lookup: CDR1 MDHEN, CDR2 SYDVKM. V shed 11 bases, J shed 7 bases, and the junction held 10 bases outside the gene matches. The CDR3 has 12 amino acids.

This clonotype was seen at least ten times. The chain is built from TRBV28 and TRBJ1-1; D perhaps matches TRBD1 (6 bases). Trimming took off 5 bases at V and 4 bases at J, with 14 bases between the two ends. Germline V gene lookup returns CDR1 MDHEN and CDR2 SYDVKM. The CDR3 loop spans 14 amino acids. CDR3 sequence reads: CASSPQGIGTEAFF. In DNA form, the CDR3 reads TGTGCCAGCAGTCCACAGGGTATTGGCACTGAAGCTTTCTTT.

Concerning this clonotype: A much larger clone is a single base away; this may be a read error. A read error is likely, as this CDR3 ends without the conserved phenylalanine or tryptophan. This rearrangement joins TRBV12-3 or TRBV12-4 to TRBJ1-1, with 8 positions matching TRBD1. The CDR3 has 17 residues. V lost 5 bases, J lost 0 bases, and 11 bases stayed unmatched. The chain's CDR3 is CASSPGTGDSLNTEAFL. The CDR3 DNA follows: TGTGCCAGCAGTCCGGGGACAGGCGATTCCTTGAACACTGAAGCTTTCCTT.

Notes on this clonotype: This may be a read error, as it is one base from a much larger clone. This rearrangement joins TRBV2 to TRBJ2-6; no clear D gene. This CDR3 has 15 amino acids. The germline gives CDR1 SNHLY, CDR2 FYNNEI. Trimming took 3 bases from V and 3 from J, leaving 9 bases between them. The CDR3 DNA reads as TGTGCCAGCAGTGATTTGGCCGGTGGGGCCAACGTCCTGACTTTC. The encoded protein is CASSDLAGGANVLTF.

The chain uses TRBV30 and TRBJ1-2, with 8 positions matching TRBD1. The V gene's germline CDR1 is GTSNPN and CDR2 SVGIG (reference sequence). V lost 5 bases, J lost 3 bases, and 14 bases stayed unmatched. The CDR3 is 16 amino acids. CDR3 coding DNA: TGTGCCTGGTTTAGGGACAGGAGCCGTGGGTACTATGGCTACACCTTC. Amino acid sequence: CAWFRDRSRGYYGYTF.

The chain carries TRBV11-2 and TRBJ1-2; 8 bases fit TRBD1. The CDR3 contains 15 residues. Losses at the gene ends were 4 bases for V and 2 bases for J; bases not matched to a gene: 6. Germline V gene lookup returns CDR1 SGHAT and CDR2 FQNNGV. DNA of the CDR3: TGTGCCAGCAGCTACACAGGGGGGGGCAACTATGGCTACACCTTC. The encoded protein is CASSYTGGGNYGYTF.

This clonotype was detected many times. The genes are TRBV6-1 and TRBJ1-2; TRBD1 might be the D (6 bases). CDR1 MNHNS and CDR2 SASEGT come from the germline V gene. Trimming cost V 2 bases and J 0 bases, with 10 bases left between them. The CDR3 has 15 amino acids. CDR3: CASSERGGSNYGYTF. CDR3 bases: TGTGCCAGCAGTGAACGAGGGGGATCTAACTATGGCTACACCTTC.

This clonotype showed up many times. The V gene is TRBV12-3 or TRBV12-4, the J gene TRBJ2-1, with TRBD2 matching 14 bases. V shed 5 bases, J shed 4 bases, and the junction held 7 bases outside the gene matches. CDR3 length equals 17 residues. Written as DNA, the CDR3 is TGTGCCAGCAGTCCCCGACTAGCGGGAGGGCTATACAATGAGCAGTTCTTC. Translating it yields CASSPRLAGGLYNEQFF.

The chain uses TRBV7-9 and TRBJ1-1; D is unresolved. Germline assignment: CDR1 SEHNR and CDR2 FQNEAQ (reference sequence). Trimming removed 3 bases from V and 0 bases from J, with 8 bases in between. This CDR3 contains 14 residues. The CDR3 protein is CASSLSSMNTEAFF. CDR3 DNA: TGTGCCAGCAGCTTGTCGTCGATGAACACTGAAGCTTTCTTT.

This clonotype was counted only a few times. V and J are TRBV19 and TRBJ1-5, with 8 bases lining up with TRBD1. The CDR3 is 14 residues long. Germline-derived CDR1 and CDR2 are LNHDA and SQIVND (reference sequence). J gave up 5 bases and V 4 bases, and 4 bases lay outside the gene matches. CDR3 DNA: TGTGCCAGTAGTAAGACAGGGGTTTATCAGCCCCAGCATTTT. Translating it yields CASSKTGVYQPQHF.

The CDR3 is CASRLQIYEQYF. Written as DNA, the CDR3 is TGTGCCAGCAGGCTACAGATCTACGAGCAGTACTTC. The chain joins TRBV2 to TRBJ2-7; D remains ambiguous. Germline V gives CDR1 SNHLY, CDR2 FYNNEI. CDR3 size: 12 residues. V was cut by 6 bases and J by 3 bases, with 9 bases left in between.

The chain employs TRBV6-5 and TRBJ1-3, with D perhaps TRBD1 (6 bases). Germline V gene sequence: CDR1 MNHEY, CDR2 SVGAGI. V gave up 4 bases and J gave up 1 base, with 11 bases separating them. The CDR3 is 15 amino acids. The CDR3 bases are TGTGCCAGCAGTTCCATCACAGGGTCTGGAAACACCATATATTTT. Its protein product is CASSSITGSGNTIYF.

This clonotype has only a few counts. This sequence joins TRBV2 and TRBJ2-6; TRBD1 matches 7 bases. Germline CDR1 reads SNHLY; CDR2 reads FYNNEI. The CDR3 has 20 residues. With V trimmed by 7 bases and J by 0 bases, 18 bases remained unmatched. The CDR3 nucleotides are TGTGCCAGCAATCGCTACAAGAGGACAGGACTTAGCTCTGGGGCCAACGTCCTGACTTTC. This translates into CASNRYKRTGLSSGANVLTF.

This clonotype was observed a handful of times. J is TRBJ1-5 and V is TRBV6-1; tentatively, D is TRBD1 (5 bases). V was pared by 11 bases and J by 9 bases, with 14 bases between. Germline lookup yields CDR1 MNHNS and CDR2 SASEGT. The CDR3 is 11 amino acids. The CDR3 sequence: CAGGEVLPQHF. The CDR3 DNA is TGTGCCGGGGGGGAGGTTTTGCCCCAGCATTTT.

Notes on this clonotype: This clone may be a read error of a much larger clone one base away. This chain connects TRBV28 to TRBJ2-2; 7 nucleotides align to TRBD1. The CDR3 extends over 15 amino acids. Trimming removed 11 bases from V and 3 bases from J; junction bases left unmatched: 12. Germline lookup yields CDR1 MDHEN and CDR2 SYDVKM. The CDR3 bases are TGTGCCGCCCTCACCGGGACAGAGGACACCGGGGAGCTGTTTTTT. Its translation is CAALTGTEDTGELFF.

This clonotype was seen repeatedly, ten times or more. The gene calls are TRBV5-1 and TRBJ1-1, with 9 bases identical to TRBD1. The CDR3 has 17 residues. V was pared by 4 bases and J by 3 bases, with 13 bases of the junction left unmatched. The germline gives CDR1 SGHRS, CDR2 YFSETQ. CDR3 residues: CASSLQTGGIRDTEAFF. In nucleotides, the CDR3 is TGCGCCAGCAGCCTACAGACAGGGGGGATAAGGGACACTGAAGCTTTCTTT.